The sequence of this T cell receptor (beta chain) was determined in a study of memory CD4+ T cells and cytomegalovirus serostatus. Per the study methods: Out-of-frame sequences were removed, leaving roughly 2.1 million distinct TCRbeta sequences. The protocol was immunoSEQ multiplex PCR, while the TCRdb copy is restricted to in-frame clones and leaves out a portion. V, J and clone size are those of that table, while D and trimming were read from the DNA. Of tens of thousands of clones listed, around 75% are singletons. The sort gate was single viable CD3+CD4+CD8-CD45RO+ cells for memory CD4+ T cells. From germline, CDR1 is SGHAT and CDR2 FQNNGV. The CDR3 consists of 16 residues. V lost 5 bases and J lost 6; bases outside the gene matches: 12.

The sequence derives from an adult in good health and CMV-seronegative. The sample was memory CD4+ T cells from blood. This chain links TRBV11-2 with TRBJ2-7, with 11 bases that match TRBD1. The CDR3 bases are TGTGCCAGCAGCACCCGGACAGGGGGCTTTTTCATCGAGCAGTACTTC. Translated, it gives CASSTRTGGFFIEQYF.